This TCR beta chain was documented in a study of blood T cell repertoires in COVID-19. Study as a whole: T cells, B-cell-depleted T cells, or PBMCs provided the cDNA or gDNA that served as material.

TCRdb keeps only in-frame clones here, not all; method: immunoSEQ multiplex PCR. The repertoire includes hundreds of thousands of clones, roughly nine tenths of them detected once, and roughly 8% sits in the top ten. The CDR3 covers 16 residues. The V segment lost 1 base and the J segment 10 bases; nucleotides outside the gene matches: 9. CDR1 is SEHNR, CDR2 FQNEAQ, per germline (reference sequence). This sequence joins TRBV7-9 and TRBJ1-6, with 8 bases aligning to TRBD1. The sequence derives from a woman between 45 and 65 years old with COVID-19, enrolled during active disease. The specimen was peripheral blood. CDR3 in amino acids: CASSLGFQGARSPLHF. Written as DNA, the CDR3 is TGTGCCAGCAGCTTAGGTTTCCAGGGGGCGAGGTCACCCCTCCACTTT. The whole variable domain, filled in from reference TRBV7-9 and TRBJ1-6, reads DTGVSQNPRHKITKRGQNVTFRCDPISEHNRLYWYRQTLGQGPEFLTYFQNEAQLEKSRLLSDRFSAERPKGSFSTLEIQRTEQGDSAMYLCASSLGFQGARSPLHFGNGTRLTVT.